This T cell receptor beta chain was found in a study of T cell changes during pregnancy in multiple sclerosis. The CDR3 length is 16 residues. After removal of 1 base from V and 4 bases from J, the junction contained 5 bases not matched to a gene. Germline lookup yields CDR1 LGHNA and CDR2 YSLEER. The method was immunoSEQ multiplex PCR; TCRdb's version includes in-frame clones alone and lacks a portion of them. In the table there are around 49,000 clones, 90% of which are singletons. This TCR came from a female donor in good health, enrolled as a control in a pregnancy study. The J gene is TRBJ2-2, the V gene TRBV4-3; the match to TRBD2 covers 8 bases. The sample consisted of peripheral blood, taken after pregnancy. The CDR3 is CASSQGSGGATGELFF. The CDR3 region has the DNA TGCGCCAGCAGCCAAGGGTCGGGGGGGGCCACCGGGGAGCTGTTTTTT.